Given below is one T cell receptor beta chain in context. The data belong to a study of control samples from healthy donors and cancer patients. TCRdb keeps only in-frame clones here, not all; method: immunoSEQ multiplex PCR. This table holds about 170,000 clones, over 85% found once. Sequencing input: blood. The TCR originated in a man under 40 in good health.

CDR3 amino acids: CASSLGGGRGSTDTQYF. CDR3 sequence (DNA): TGTGCCAGCAGTTTAGGGGGGGGGCGGGGAAGCACAGATACGCAGTATTTT. J is TRBJ2-3 and V is TRBV27, with a possible D match to TRBD2 (7 bases). CDR3 length: 17 amino acids. Trimming cost V 2 bases and J 0 bases, with 15 bases left between them. Germline values: CDR1 MNHEY, CDR2 SMNVEV (reference sequence).